This passage covers 15 T cell receptor beta chains from one sample sequenced in a study of blood T cell repertoires in COVID-19. TCRdb's copy holds only in-frame clones and misses some; the assay was immunoSEQ multiplex PCR. The repertoire holds 60,000 or so clones, with 75% to 85% as singletons. Input material: peripheral blood. The receptor source for this set is a human donor in a cohort sampled during active COVID-19.

The chain joins TRBV7-3 to TRBJ2-5; maybe TRBD2 (6 bases). The CDR3 totals 13 residues. Trimming removed 6 bases from V and 2 bases from J, with 10 bases in between. CDR1 is SGHTA, CDR2 FQGTGA, per germline. The CDR3, as DNA: TGTGCCAGCAGTCGACTAGTACAAGAGACCCAGTACTTC. It encodes CASSRLVQETQYF.

This clone was picked up many times. The rearrangement uses TRBV19 and TRBJ1-6; 10 bases map to TRBD1. CDR3 length: 16 amino acids. Trimming at V came to 6 bases and at J to 8 bases, leaving 10 bases not matched to a gene. The germline V gene encodes CDR1 LNHDA and CDR2 SQIVND (reference sequence). The CDR3 here is CASSRQGAFEDSPLHF. The CDR3 region has the DNA TGTGCCAGTAGCAGACAGGGGGCCTTCGAGGATTCACCCCTCCACTTT.

DNA for the CDR3: TGTGCCAGCAGCTTGGGACAGTTCTCTCACCGTAGCAATCAGCCCCAGCATTTT. It is translated as CASSLGQFSHRSNQPQHF. The chain carries TRBV5-8 and TRBJ1-5, with a possible D match to TRBD1 (5 bases). Between the trimmed V and J ends, which lost 0 bases and 0 bases, there was a span of 16 bases. Germline loops: CDR1 SGHTS, CDR2 YDEGEE. This CDR3 region has 18 residues.

The V and J genes are TRBV10-1 and TRBJ1-6; the match to TRBD1 covers 9 bases. Germline V gene lookup returns CDR1 WNHNN and CDR2 SYGVQD (reference sequence). V shed 0 bases, J shed 6 bases, and the junction held 0 bases outside the gene matches. CDR3 length: 15 residues. In DNA form, the CDR3 reads TGCGCCAGCAGTGAGTCGGACAGGGGTAATTCACCCCTCCACTTT. It specifies CASSESDRGNSPLHF.

A single count supports this clone. The J gene is TRBJ2-3, the V gene TRBV7-2; 9 positions agree with TRBD2. This CDR3 has 16 residues. The J segment lost 4 bases and the V segment lost 1 base, leaving 6 bases of the junction unmatched. Germline V gives CDR1 SGHTA, CDR2 FQGNSA. DNA of the CDR3: TGTGCCAGCAGCTTAGGATCAGCGGGGGGTGCAGATACGCAGTATTTT. The encoded protein is CASSLGSAGGADTQYF.

The chain uses TRBV29-1 and TRBJ1-2; 8 bases align to TRBD1. The germline V gene encodes CDR1 SQVTM and CDR2 ANQGSEA. The CDR3 length is 13 residues. After removal of 7 bases from V and 9 bases from J, the junction contained 13 bases not matched to a gene. This CDR3 reads CSATLRTGGSYTF. In DNA, the CDR3 is TGCAGCGCTACACTAAGAACAGGGGGGAGCTACACCTTC.

There are many counts of this clone. The chain carries TRBV2 and TRBJ1-5; 7 bases map to TRBD1. The CDR3 spans 17 residues. The J segment lost 6 bases and the V segment lost 0 bases, leaving 11 bases of the junction unmatched. Germline CDR1 is SNHLY and CDR2 is FYNNEI. The CDR3 reads CASSEAEGQAVSQPQHF. CDR3 sequence (DNA): TGTGCCAGCAGTGAAGCGGAAGGACAGGCCGTAAGTCAGCCCCAGCATTTT.

The chain links TRBV5-4 to TRBJ2-2; 8 nucleotides line up with TRBD1. Germline CDR1 reads SGHNT; CDR2 reads YYREEE (reference sequence). J was trimmed by 2 bases and V by 2 bases; bases with no gene match: 5. The CDR3 consists of 16 residues. CDR3 sequence: CASSFPGGSNTGELFF. In DNA form, the CDR3 reads TGTGCCAGCAGCTTTCCAGGGGGCAGTAACACCGGGGAGCTGTTTTTT.

V gene TRBV20-1 combines with J gene TRBJ2-5; D is uncertain. The V end was cut by 8 bases, the J end by 2 bases, with 9 bases between. The CDR3 has 11 residues. The germline V gene has CDR1 DFQATT and CDR2 SNEGSKA (reference sequence). DNA of the CDR3: TGCAGTCCCGTACTTCAAGAGACCCAGTACTTC. Translation: CSPVLQETQYF.

The chain couples TRBV7-9 to TRBJ1-3; no definite D call. CDR1 and CDR2 (germline): SEHNR, FQNEAQ (reference sequence). The CDR3 contains 14 residues. Trimming left V 5 bases short and J 0 bases short, with 8 bases between. DNA of the CDR3: TGTGCCAGCAGCGAACAGAGCTCTGGAAACACCATATATTTT. This codes for CASSEQSSGNTIYF.

The gene calls are TRBV11-2 and TRBJ1-1; 9 bases fit TRBD1. CDR1 and CDR2 (germline): SGHAT, FQNNGV. The junction had 3 bases not matched to a gene; V was cut back by 1 base and J by 3 bases. The CDR3 is made up of 15 amino acids. CDR3 sequence reads: CASSLGDREHTEAFF. DNA for the CDR3: TGTGCCAGCAGCTTAGGGGACAGGGAGCACACTGAAGCTTTCTTT.

The CDR3 loop reads CASGLDPQGADLGGYGYTF. CDR3 nucleotide sequence: TGTGCTAGTGGTTTGGACCCACAGGGGGCGGATTTAGGAGGCTATGGCTACACCTTC. The V and J genes are TRBV12-5 and TRBJ1-2, with 9 positions matching TRBD1. The trim removed 1 base at V and 4 bases at J, leaving 16 bases unmatched. This CDR3 spans 19 amino acids. Germline V gives CDR1 LGHNT, CDR2 FRNRAP.

The V gene is TRBV7-9, the J gene TRBJ1-2; perhaps TRBD1 as D (6 bases). Germline lookup yields CDR1 SEHNR and CDR2 FQNEAQ (reference sequence). The CDR3 consists of 13 residues. Trimming cost V 4 bases and J 8 bases, with 14 bases left between them. The CDR3: CASSSNTGMGYTF. The DNA of the CDR3 is TGTGCCAGCAGCTCCAATACAGGGATGGGCTACACCTTC.

This clone showed up just a few times. V and J are TRBV5-1 and TRBJ1-6; TRBD1 is a possible D gene (5 bases). V dropped 4 bases and J dropped 7 bases, with 15 bases sitting between them. The CDR3 has 15 residues. Germline assignment: CDR1 SGHRS and CDR2 YFSETQ. Here the CDR3 reads CASSIAGNTNSPLHF. The CDR3 nucleotides are TGCGCCAGCAGCATTGCAGGGAACACGAATTCACCCCTCCACTTT.

The rearrangement links TRBV4-3 to TRBJ2-5, with 9 bases that match TRBD2. V shed 0 bases and J 1 base; nucleotides not matched to a gene: 0. The CDR3 length is 15 residues. Germline V gene lookup returns CDR1 LGHNA and CDR2 YSLEER. The CDR3 sequence: CASSQERGGQETQYF. The DNA for the CDR3 is TGCGCCAGCAGCCAAGAGCGGGGGGGCCAAGAGACCCAGTACTTC.